The source of this T cell receptor (beta chain) is a study of cytomegalovirus exposure and HLA in healthy donors. V was cut by 6 bases and J by 0 bases, with 11 bases left in between. CDR1 and CDR2 (germline): MNHEY, SVGAGI. This CDR3 comprises 14 residues. PCR was performed using 60 Vbeta and 13 Jbeta primers. TCRdb's table, derived via immunoSEQ multiplex PCR, lists solely in-frame clones and lacks some. The data hold around 100,000 clones, with approximately 73% observed a single time. J is TRBJ1-1 and V is TRBV6-5; D is unresolved. The sample taken for sequencing was PBMCs. The TCR comes from a man aged 40-49 years in good health and CMV-seronegative. The CDR3 loop reads CASRLDGLNTEAFF. CDR3 sequence (DNA): TGTGCCAGCAGACTAGACGGTCTGAACACTGAAGCTTTCTTT.